Below, 6 T cell receptor beta chains from the same sample are listed, as sequenced in a study of OX40 agonist ivuxolimab in advanced cancers. Assay used: immunoSEQ multiplex PCR; TCRdb lists only in-frame clones, some missing. Of about 22,000 clones listed, roughly four fifths are singletons. Source: CD4+ or CD8+ T cells sorted from blood, taken in a trial of the OX40 agonist ivuxolimab. The receptors come from an adult with an advanced solid tumor such as melanoma, head and neck, liver or kidney cancer.

The rearrangement uses TRBV4-1 and TRBJ1-1; D is ambiguous. CDR1 and CDR2 from the germline V gene are MGHRA and YSYEKL. The V gene lost 4 bases and the J gene lost 4 bases, with 4 bases spanning the gap. There are 11 residues in the CDR3. CDR3 DNA sequence: TGCGCCAGCAGCCTCGGCACTGAAGCTTTCTTT. Its translation is CASSLGTEAFF.

The V call is TRBV28, the J call TRBJ2-1; a possible D gene is TRBD2 (5 bases). The CDR3 sequence is 18 residues long. CDR1 and CDR2 from the germline V gene are MDHEN and SYDVKM. Trimming pared 6 bases from V and 0 bases from J, leaving 21 bases between. The CDR3 DNA reads as TGTGCCAGCAGCAATTACCCCCCCCTAGCCGACTCCTACAATGAGCAGTTCTTC. Its protein product is CASSNYPPLADSYNEQFF.

The V gene is TRBV10-3, the J gene TRBJ2-3; tentatively, D is TRBD2 (6 bases). The CDR3 extends over 15 amino acids. V lost 3 bases to trimming and J lost 0 bases, with 10 bases between them. Germline loops: CDR1 ENHRY, CDR2 SYGVKD. CDR3 nucleotides: TGTGCCATCAGTGAAACGGGGGTGAGCACAGATACGCAGTATTTT. Amino acids: CAISETGVSTDTQYF.

The rearrangement links TRBV11-3 to TRBJ2-2; D not resolved. V was trimmed by 0 bases and J by 5 bases, leaving 10 bases between them. This CDR3 has 15 amino acids. Germline V lookup: CDR1 SGHNT, CDR2 YENEEA. The CDR3 spells CASSLDDSTTGELFF. The CDR3 nucleotides are TGTGCCAGCAGCTTAGACGACTCAACTACCGGGGAGCTGTTTTTT.

The chain is built from TRBV11-2 and TRBJ2-7; 9 bases fit TRBD1. CDR3 size: 14 residues. V was pared by 1 base and J by 5 bases, with 3 bases of the junction left unmatched. Germline lookup yields CDR1 SGHAT and CDR2 FQNNGV. In DNA, the CDR3 is TGTGCCAGCAGCTTAGCACAGGGGGCTCACGAGCAGTACTTC. Amino acid sequence: CASSLAQGAHEQYF.

The rearrangement links TRBV9 to TRBJ2-3; 7 bases agree with TRBD2. This CDR3 has 15 residues. CDR1 and CDR2 (germline): SGDLS, YYNGEE. V lost 2 bases and J lost 4; bases outside the gene matches: 7. CDR3 region: CASSVGGSAADTQYF. Written as DNA, the CDR3 is TGTGCCAGCAGCGTCGGGGGGAGTGCCGCAGATACGCAGTATTTT.